The 24 T cell receptor beta chains presented below share a single source sample, sequenced in a study of blood T cells in healthy people across ages. A second PCR of about 6 to 11 cycles used a sample-barcoded 5' primer and a J-beta primer mix. One entry per CDR3 protein results from TCRdb running MiXCR on the 5' RACE reads. The table has roughly 730,000 distinct CDR3 sequences, roughly three fifths seen once. The sequenced material came from blood. These receptors all come from a man aged 35 to 55 in good health.

V and J are TRBV5-4 and TRBJ2-4; 12 nucleotides align to TRBD2. Germline V gene sequence: CDR1 SGHNT, CDR2 YYREEE (reference sequence). The CDR3 consists of 18 residues. Trimming at V came to 2 bases and at J to 2 bases, leaving 8 bases not matched to a gene. The CDR3 is CASSLASGRAISKNIQYF. The CDR3 DNA is TGTGCCAGCAGCTTAGCTAGCGGGAGGGCGATATCCAAAAACATTCAGTACTTC.

The CDR3 sequence is CASSVGLENIQYF. Here the CDR3 DNA reads TGTGCCAGCAGCGTAGGGCTGGAGAACATTCAGTACTTC. The gene calls are TRBV9 and TRBJ2-4; D is undetermined. The CDR3 is 13 residues long. Trimming removed 0 bases from V and 7 bases from J, with 8 bases in between. In germline, CDR1 is SGDLS, CDR2 YYNGEE.

This clonotype was detected only a few times. The J gene is TRBJ1-2, the V gene TRBV7-2; D gene uncertain. V lost 3 bases and J 0 bases, leaving 5 bases between the germline ends. Germline assignment: CDR1 SGHTA and CDR2 FQGNSA. This CDR3 has 13 residues. The CDR3: CASSFKANYGYTF. CDR3 in DNA: TGTGCCAGCAGCTTCAAAGCTAACTATGGCTACACCTTC.

This clonotype showed up just once. This chain links TRBV21-1 with TRBJ2-5; TRBD1 was called by the table and not checked on the DNA. TRBV21-1 is deemed a pseudogene. This CDR3 is built from 17 residues. DNA of the CDR3: TGTGCCAGCAGCAAAAGTAGGTGGCATTCCTCGGACAATGAGCAGTACTTC. Its translation is CASSKSRWHSSDNEQYF.

The chain employs TRBV11-2 and TRBJ2-5; D is tentatively TRBD1 or TRBD2 (5 bases each). The ends were cut back, 5 bases at V and 3 bases at J, with 16 bases in the middle. Germline V gives CDR1 SGHAT, CDR2 FQNNGV. The CDR3 has 15 amino acids. In DNA form, the CDR3 reads TGTGCCAGCAGCCCCTATCACGGGGCCGAAGAGACCCAGTACTTC. This encodes CASSPYHGAEETQYF.

This sequence joins TRBV4-1 and TRBJ1-2; possibly TRBD1 for D (6 bases). The V gene lost 4 bases and the J gene lost 2 bases, with 14 bases spanning the gap. This CDR3 contains 15 residues. CDR1 is MGHRA, CDR2 YSYEKL, per germline. The DNA for the CDR3 is TGCGCCAGCAGCCCGGTGGATACAGGGAACTATGGCTACACCTTC. Translated, it gives CASSPVDTGNYGYTF.

V is TRBV7-3 and J is TRBJ2-1, with TRBD2 identical over 8 bases. Germline CDR1 and CDR2: SGHTA and FQGTGA. CDR3 length: 17 amino acids. The V segment lost 4 bases and the J segment 2 bases; nucleotides outside the gene matches: 10. CDR3 sequence: CASSSGGAGAAYNEQFF. The DNA of the CDR3 is TGTGCCAGCAGCTCCGGGGGGGCGGGAGCAGCCTACAATGAGCAGTTCTTC.

V usage is TRBV7-2 and J usage is TRBJ2-1; D possibly corresponds to TRBD2 (6 bases). Between the trimmed V and J ends, which lost 3 bases and 5 bases, there was a span of 26 bases. The CDR3 length is 19 residues. CDR1 SGHTA and CDR2 FQGNSA come from the germline V gene. The CDR3 loop is CASSFFSGTSLSSDNEQFF. The DNA of the CDR3 is TGTGCCAGCAGCTTTTTTTCCGGGACTTCATTGTCCTCGGACAATGAGCAGTTCTTC.

The rearrangement uses TRBV3-1 and TRBJ2-3, with D hard to call. Germline V CDR1 and CDR2: LGHDT, YNNKEL (reference sequence). This CDR3 comprises 13 residues. The V end was cut by 0 bases, the J end by 10 bases, with 11 bases between. CDR3 sequence reads: CASSQEGTKAQYF. The CDR3 DNA reads as TGTGCCAGCAGCCAAGAAGGTACTAAGGCGCAGTATTTT.

CDR3 coding DNA: TGCAGTGGGGGGCCCGGTTACTACAATGAGCAGTTCTTC. Its translation is CSGGPGYYNEQFF. The chain uses TRBV20-1 and TRBJ2-1, with D maybe TRBD1 (6 bases). V was trimmed by 7 bases and J by 3 bases, leaving 13 bases between them. The CDR3 is 13 residues long. Germline V CDR1 and CDR2: DFQATT, SNEGSKA (reference sequence).

This clonotype was picked up one time. The chain recombines TRBV9 with TRBJ2-1; 9 bases match TRBD2. Trimming removed 4 bases from V and 0 bases from J; junction bases left unmatched: 8. CDR1 SGDLS and CDR2 YYNGEE come from the germline V gene. The CDR3 length is 17 residues. CDR3 sequence: CASSPTAGGNSYNEQFF. The CDR3, as DNA: TGTGCCAGCAGCCCCACAGCGGGGGGAAACTCCTACAATGAGCAGTTCTTC.

In the case of this clonotype: Mismatch with germline at one junction end may stem from a read error. The chain has TRBV5-1 and TRBJ1-2, with TRBD1 as a possible D gene (5 bases). Germline V lookup: CDR1 SGHRS, CDR2 YFSETQ. The CDR3 covers 14 residues. The CDR3: CASNLFGGDYGYTF. Here the CDR3 DNA reads TGCGCCAGCAACTTGTTCGGGGGGGACTATGGCTACACCTTC.

The chain has TRBV27 and TRBJ2-5; 12 bases map to TRBD2. This CDR3 region has 16 residues. Looked up from germline, CDR1 is MNHEY and CDR2 is SMNVEV (reference sequence). With V trimmed by 4 bases and J by 4 bases, 7 bases remained unmatched. The CDR3 spells CASSSTLAGGGETQYF. For the CDR3, the DNA is TGTGCCAGCAGTTCCACACTAGCGGGGGGAGGAGAGACCCAGTACTTC.

The V gene is TRBV12-3 or TRBV12-4, the J gene TRBJ2-3, with a weak D call TRBD1 (6 bases). The CDR3 spans 16 residues. V lost 2 bases, J lost 7 bases, and 19 bases lay in between. In DNA, the CDR3 is TGTGCCAGCAGTTTAAGAGTAGTGGACAGTGGTTATACGCAGTATTTT. It codes for CASSLRVVDSGYTQYF.

This clonotype was seen more than once but under ten times. The rearrangement joins TRBV6-5 to TRBJ1-5, with 10 bases aligning to TRBD1. The CDR3 runs 17 residues. V lost 0 bases and J lost 1; bases outside the gene matches: 3. Germline lookup yields CDR1 MNHEY and CDR2 SVGAGI. The CDR3 DNA sequence: TGTGCCAGCAGTTACTCGGGGACAGGGGCAAGCAATCAGCCCCAGCATTTT. As protein: CASSYSGTGASNQPQHF.

In this sample, this clonotype turned up a few times. The rearrangement links TRBV5-1 to TRBJ2-7; D is possibly TRBD1 (8 bases). CDR1 SGHRS and CDR2 YFSETQ come from the germline V gene. The CDR3 spans 15 residues. V was pared by 0 bases and J by 3 bases, with 13 bases between. The CDR3 DNA sequence: TGCGCCAGCAGCTTGGACAGGGGGGGAATCTACGAGCAGTACTTC. Protein product: CASSLDRGGIYEQYF. Using reference TRBV5-1 and TRBJ2-7 for the parts outside the CDR3, the full variable domain is KAGVTQTPRYLIKTRGQQVTLSCSPISGHRSVSWYQQTPGQGLQFLFEYFSETQRNKGNFPGRFSGRQFSNSRSEMNVSTLELGDSALYLCASSLDRGGIYEQYFGPGTRLTVT.

The gene calls are TRBV29-1 and TRBJ2-3; no firm D call. Trimming removed 2 bases from V and 12 bases from J, with 15 bases in between. CDR1 is SQVTM and CDR2 is ANQGSEA in the germline V gene. There are 12 residues in the CDR3. The CDR3 sequence is CSVETRTLRQYF. The DNA for the CDR3 is TGCAGCGTTGAAACACGAACCCTACGCCAGTATTTT.

The V call is TRBV11-2, the J call TRBJ1-3, with D possibly TRBD1 on 6 matching bases. Germline CDR1 SGHAT, CDR2 FQNNGV. The CDR3 spans 15 residues. Deletions cut 2 bases from V and 2 bases from J, with 10 bases between. The DNA of the CDR3 is TGTGCCAGCAGCTTAAGGGGGTTCCCTGGAAACACCATATATTTT. Translating gives CASSLRGFPGNTIYF.

This chain joins TRBV28 and TRBJ2-1; 10 nucleotides align to TRBD2. Germline loops: CDR1 MDHEN, CDR2 SYDVKM. The ends lost 6 bases at V and 8 bases at J; junction bases unmatched: 13. This CDR3 contains 16 residues. The CDR3 reads CASSPSGLARDDEQFF. The DNA for the CDR3 is TGTGCCAGCAGCCCCTCGGGACTAGCGAGGGACGATGAGCAGTTCTTC.

The J gene is TRBJ2-4, the V gene TRBV2; the D gene is possibly TRBD2 (5 bases). The J call may be in error: the DNA end matches TRBJ2-5 better. Germline CDR1 and CDR2: SNHLY and FYNNEI. CDR3 length: 14 residues. The CDR3 sequence: CASSEVGREGTQYF. CDR3 nucleotide sequence: TGTGCCAGCAGTGAAGTGGGGAGAGAGGGGACCCAGTACTTC.

The V call is TRBV5-4, the J call TRBJ2-3, with TRBD1 matching 9 bases. Germline V gene lookup returns CDR1 SGHNT and CDR2 YYREEE (reference sequence). This CDR3 spans 16 amino acids. V gave up 0 bases and J gave up 2 bases; unmatched junction bases: 4. CDR3 in DNA: TGTGCCAGCAGCTTGGTCGACAGGGGGTTCACAGATACGCAGTATTTT. It translates to CASSLVDRGFTDTQYF.

The count of this clonotype is one. The V call is TRBV15, the J call TRBJ2-5, with D unclear. The J call may be incorrect, as the DNA end agrees better with TRBJ2-7. Germline V gene lookup returns CDR1 LNHNV and CDR2 YYDKDF (reference sequence). The CDR3 runs to 15 residues. In nucleotides, the CDR3 is TGTGCCACCAGCAGAGATTCAGTCCCCTCCTACGAGCAGTACTTC. This codes for CATSRDSVPSYEQYF.

The CDR3 here is CASSQGSLYGYTF. Here the CDR3 DNA reads TGTGCCAGCAGCCAAGGCAGCCTCTATGGCTACACCTTC. The genes are TRBV4-2 and TRBJ1-2; D gene uncertain. The length of the CDR3 is 13 residues. Germline V gives CDR1 LGHNA, CDR2 YNFKEQ. Trimming shortened V by 1 base and J by 4 bases, and 7 bases separated the two germline ends.

CDR3 in DNA: TGCGCCAGCATGGGGGCGGGAGGAACAGATACGCAGTATTTT. It codes for CASMGAGGTDTQYF. The V and J genes are TRBV10-2 and TRBJ2-3; 8 nucleotides align to TRBD2. The CDR3 covers 14 residues. Germline V gene data show CDR1 as WSHSY and CDR2 as SAAADI. With V trimmed by 7 bases and J by 3 bases, 6 bases remained unmatched.